Listed below are T cell receptor beta chains from one sample, sequenced in a study of early T cells in non-severe SARS-CoV-2 infection. TCRdb reanalysed the 5' RACE reads using MiXCR and keeps one entry per CDR3 protein. The profile shows some 66,000 distinct CDR3 sequences, around 14% of them singletons. The sample consisted of whole blood. These receptors originate from an adult who was a healthcare worker with PCR-confirmed SARS-CoV-2 infection or an uninfected control (not recorded which). CDR3s include the opening cysteine and the closing phenylalanine or tryptophan. D genes are given only for firm matches. Clone size is not always given. Where it is, it says once, few, many or a class for expanded clones.

-	TRBV20-1	TRBJ2-1	-	CSARDFYNEQFF	TGCAGTGCCCGGGACTTCTACAATGAGCAGTTCTTC
-	TRBV7-6	TRBJ2-5	-	CASSPGETQYF	TGTGCCAGCAGCCCAGGAGAGACCCAGTACTTC
-	TRBV6-2/TRBV6-3	TRBJ2-2	many	CASSYSVLATGELFF	TGTGCCAGCAGTTACTCGGTTCTAGCAACCGGGGAGCTGTTTTTT
TRBD1	TRBV2	TRBJ1-2	-	CASSEGDRLYGYTF	TGTGCCAGCAGTGAAGGGGACAGACTCTATGGCTACACCTTC
-	TRBV2	TRBJ1-2	-	CASSEALSYGYTF	TGTGCCAGCAGTGAAGCGCTTTCCTATGGCTACACCTTC
TRBD1	TRBV20-1	TRBJ2-7	few	CSVNWGRGLDEQYF	TGCAGTGTTAACTGGGGCAGGGGGCTCGACGAGCAGTACTTC
-	TRBV28	TRBJ2-1	once	CASSPAQGSNEQFF	TGTGCCAGCAGCCCTGCGCAGGGAAGCAATGAGCAGTTCTTC
-	TRBV6-5	TRBJ2-1	few	CASSLVRRVGSSYNEQFF	TGTGCCAGCAGCTTGGTCCGCAGGGTAGGGAGCTCCTACAATGAGCAGTTCTTC
TRBD2	TRBV29-1	TRBJ2-1	-	CSAGGTSGSQSYNEQFF	TGCAGCGCCGGGGGGACTAGCGGGAGCCAGTCCTACAATGAGCAGTTCTTC
-	TRBV28	TRBJ1-2	-	CASLNNYGYTF	TGTGCCAGCTTGAATAACTATGGCTACACCTTC
TRBD2	TRBV5-1	TRBJ2-1	many	CASTLGTSGRAATLYNEQFF	TGCGCCAGCACCTTAGGGACTAGCGGGAGGGCCGCGACGTTGTACAATGAGCAGTTCTTC